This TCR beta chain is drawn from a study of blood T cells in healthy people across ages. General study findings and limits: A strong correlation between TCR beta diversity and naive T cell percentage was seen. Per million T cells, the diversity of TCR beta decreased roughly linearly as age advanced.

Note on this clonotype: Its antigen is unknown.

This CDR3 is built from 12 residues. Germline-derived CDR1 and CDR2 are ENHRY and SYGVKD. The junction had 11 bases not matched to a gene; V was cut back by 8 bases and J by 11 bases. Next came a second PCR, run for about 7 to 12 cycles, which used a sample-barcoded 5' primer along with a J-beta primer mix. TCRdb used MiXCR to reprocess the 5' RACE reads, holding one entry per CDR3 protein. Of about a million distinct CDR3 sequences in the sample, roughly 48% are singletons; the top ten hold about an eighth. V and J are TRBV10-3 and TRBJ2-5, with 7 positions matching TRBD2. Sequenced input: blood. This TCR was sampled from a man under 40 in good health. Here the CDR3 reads CAIASGASVQYF. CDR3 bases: TGTGCCATCGCGAGCGGGGCCAGCGTGCAGTACTTC.